The T cell receptor (beta chain) described here comes from a study of blood T cell repertoires in COVID-19. For the study at large: Samples taken during acute and convalescent COVID-19 were collected in the United States, Italy and Spain. In each case, the material was cDNA or gDNA derived from T cells, B-cell-depleted T cells, or PBMCs.

Trimming left V 6 bases short and J 1 base short, with 10 bases between. Per germline, CDR1 MNHEY and CDR2 SVGAGI. CDR3 size: 14 residues. Original analysis: Estimated nucleated cell counts came from reference gene primer amplification. The assay was immunoSEQ multiplex PCR, and TCRdb's table has in-frame clones only and misses some. The DNA was the basis for D and trimming; V, J and clone size are from that table. The sample shows roughly 250,000 clones, around 90% of them seen only once. The source material was peripheral blood. The sequence was collected from a young woman with acute or convalescent COVID-19. The gene calls are TRBV6-5 and TRBJ1-3; the D is unclear. The CDR3, as DNA: TGTGCCAGCAGGAGGAGGGCTTCTGGAAACACCATATATTTT. Translated: CASRRRASGNTIYF.